Listed below are T cell receptor beta chains from one sample, sequenced in a study of blood T cells in healthy people across ages. One entry per CDR3 protein, called by TCRdb with MiXCR from the 5' RACE reads. The table includes some 760,000 distinct CDR3 sequences, 25% detected once. The sample was also linked to a second study, of T cells of mothers and their children.

Sequencing was done on a sample of blood. Every receptor here comes from a boy aged 5-17 years in good health. Each CDR3 is given with its conserved first and last residue. The D gene is left open where the match is weak. Part of the rows lack a size; the others show once, few, many or a class for expanded clones.

size | J | D | V | DNA | CDR3
many | TRBJ2-5 | TRBD2 | TRBV20-1 | TGCAGTGCTCACCGGGGAACGGGAGGGCCAGTGGAGACCCAGTACTTC | CSAHRGTGGPVETQYF
NA | TRBJ2-5 | TRBD1 | TRBV20-1 | TGCAGTGCCACCCTAAGGTTAGGGGACAGCGAGTACTTC | CSATLRLGDSEYF
NA | TRBJ1-2 | NA | TRBV29-1 | TGCAGCGTCCTCTGGGGGAATGGCTACACCTTC | CSVLWGNGYTF
NA | TRBJ2-1 | TRBD2 | TRBV28 | TGTGCCAGCAGATCGTGGGGGGGTGAAGAGCAGTTCTTC | CASRSWGGEEQFF
few | TRBJ2-7 | NA | TRBV20-1 | TGCAGTGCTTCCGGGCCCCACTACGAGCAGTACTTC | CSASGPHYEQYF
NA | TRBJ2-5 | NA | TRBV5-1 | TGCGCCAGCAGCAATGGGGGGCAGGAGACCCAGTACTTC | CASSNGGQETQYF
NA | TRBJ2-7 | NA | TRBV4-1 | TGCGCCAGCAGCCAAGAACCCGGGAAAGAGAGGAACGAGCAGTACTTC | CASSQEPGKERNEQYF
few | TRBJ2-2 | NA | TRBV12-3/TRBV12-4 | TGTGCCAGCAGTTCCTCAGGTTTCACCGGGGAGCTGTTTTTT | CASSSSGFTGELFF
few | TRBJ1-1 | NA | TRBV20-1 | TGCAGTGCCCCATTTGGGGGGTGGAACACTGAAGCTTTCTTT | CSAPFGGWNTEAFF
NA | TRBJ2-2 | NA | TRBV6-2/TRBV6-3 | TGTGCCAGCAGAATGGTGGGGGACTCCTCGAACACCGGGGAGCTGTTTTTT | CASRMVGDSSNTGELFF
NA | TRBJ2-1 | NA | TRBV20-1 | TGCAGTGCTAGCAGGGACAACTACAATGAGCAGTTCTTC | CSASRDNYNEQFF
NA | TRBJ2-5 | NA | TRBV7-2 | TGTGCCAGCAGCGACCCGTCTGGTTACGAGACCCAGTACTTC | CASSDPSGYETQYF
few | TRBJ2-1 | TRBD2 | TRBV20-1 | TGCAGTGCTAGAGCGGCGGGGGGGCCCAATGAGCAGTTCTTC | CSARAAGGPNEQFF
few | TRBJ1-1 | TRBD1 | TRBV7-9 | TGTGCCAGCAGCGACGACAGGGGGCTAAACACTGAAGCTTTCTTT | CASSDDRGLNTEAFF
NA | TRBJ2-7 | NA | TRBV20-1 | TGCAGTGCTAGCCAGGGAAGTCCCTACGAGCAGTACTTC | CSASQGSPYEQYF
few | TRBJ2-4 | TRBD2 | TRBV29-1 | TGCAGCGTTGAAGGCGCGGGACTAGCGGGAGTAAGGATTCAGTACTTC | CSVEGAGLAGVRIQYF
NA | TRBJ2-5 | TRBD2 | TRBV9 | TGTGCCAGTAGCGTAGATAGCGGGAGGCAGTTAGAGACCCAGTACTTC | CASSVDSGRQLETQYF
few | TRBJ2-7 | TRBD2 | TRBV10-3 | TGTGCCATCAGTGATCTAGCGGGAAGGAACGAGCAGTACTTC | CAISDLAGRNEQYF
few | TRBJ2-5 | NA | TRBV2 | TGTGCCAGCAGTGGAGGTTGGGAAGAGACCCAGTACTTC | CASSGGWEETQYF
few | TRBJ2-7 | TRBD1 | TRBV29-1 | TGCAGCGTTGAAGGGATCCGGACAGGGGGCGGCTACGAGCAGTACTTC | CSVEGIRTGGGYEQYF
few | TRBJ2-2 | TRBD1 | TRBV12-3/TRBV12-4 | TGTGCCAGCGGGTTCAGGGGGACCGGGGAGCTGTTTTTT | CASGFRGTGELFF
few | TRBJ2-5 | TRBD2 | TRBV6-6 | TGTGCCAGCAGTGATACTAGCGGCCCCCAAGAGACCCAGTACTTC | CASSDTSGPQETQYF
NA | TRBJ1-5 | NA | TRBV5-1 | TGCGCCAGCAGATATAGTAGGCCCCAGCATTTT | CASRYSRPQHF
NA | TRBJ2-1 | NA | TRBV4-3 | TGCGCCAGCAGCCAAGTAGGGAGCTACAATGAGCAGTTCTTC | CASSQVGSYNEQFF
NA | TRBJ2-1 | TRBD1 | TRBV2 | TGTGCCAGCAGTGATGGGACAGGGGGAGTTCTAGGCGAGCAGTTCTTC | CASSDGTGGVLGEQFF
few | TRBJ2-7 | TRBD1 | TRBV5-1 | TGCGCCAGCAGCCGCAGGGGGCCCGTTGTGGCCGAGCAGTACTTC | CASSRRGPVVAEQYF
few | TRBJ2-1 | TRBD2 | TRBV29-1 | TGCAGCGTAGCCGGGACTAGCGTCTTCATTGAGCAGTTCTTC | CSVAGTSVFIEQFF
NA | TRBJ2-3 | NA | TRBV14 | TGTGCCAGCAGCCAGGCCGGGACTTGGACAGATACGCAGTATTTT | CASSQAGTWTDTQYF
NA | TRBJ2-3 | NA | TRBV7-3 | TGTGCCAGCAGCTTACTGCCAGGGACAGATACGCAGTATTTT | CASSLLPGTDTQYF
few | TRBJ2-5 | NA | TRBV5-1 | TGCGCCAGCAGCTTGGCGCCACAGAACCAAGAGACCCAGTACTTC | CASSLAPQNQETQYF
NA | TRBJ2-6 | NA | TRBV10-2 | TGCGCCAGCGGATCGGCTACATCAGCCTTCTCTGGGGCCAACGTCCTGACTTTC | CASGSATSAFSGANVLTF
NA | TRBJ2-5 | TRBD2 | TRBV2 | TGTGCCAGCAGTGGCGGGACTAGCGGTATGGGGGAGACCCAGTACTTC | CASSGGTSGMGETQYF
NA | TRBJ2-3 | NA | TRBV5-1 | TGCGCCAGCAGCTTGGGGGGACTCGACACAGATACGCAGTATTTT | CASSLGGLDTDTQYF
few | TRBJ2-5 | TRBD2 | TRBV28 | TGTGCCAGTAAGCGGGATGGGTCGGTCCAAGGGACCCAGTACTTC | CASKRDGSVQGTQYF
NA | TRBJ2-1 | NA | TRBV9 | TGTGCCAGCAGCAAAGAGGGGGGAGCCTACAATGAGCAGTTCTTC | CASSKEGGAYNEQFF
few | TRBJ1-1 | NA | TRBV7-3 | TGTGCCAGCAGCGCGGCATTGAACACTGAAGCTTTCTTT | CASSAALNTEAFF
few | TRBJ1-1 | TRBD1 | TRBV25-1 | TGTGCCAGCGGAGAATTGTGGACAGGGGACATGAACACTGAAGCTTTCTTT | CASGELWTGDMNTEAFF
few | TRBJ2-1 | NA | TRBV23-1 | TGCGCCAGCAGTCAATCCCCCGCGAGCGAGGACTACAATGAGCAGTTCTTC | CASSQSPASEDYNEQFF
NA | TRBJ1-4 | NA | TRBV24-1 | TGTGCCACCAGTGATCGAACTGAAAAACTGTTTTTT | CATSDRTEKLFF
NA | TRBJ2-5 | NA | TRBV2 | TGTGCCAGCATAATGGGCCGGAGGGGCCAAGAGACCCAGTACTTC | CASIMGRRGQETQYF
few | TRBJ1-4 | NA | TRBV15 | TGTGCCACCAGCAGAGATCTAGGGAACGAAAAACTGTTTTTT | CATSRDLGNEKLFF
NA | TRBJ2-1 | NA | TRBV11-2 | TGTGCCAGCAGTTTATATAGCGAAGGAACCAATGAGCAGTTCTTC | CASSLYSEGTNEQFF